The clone carrying this T cell receptor (beta chain) appeared once. This specimen belongs to a study of T cell responses to AZD1222 COVID-19 vaccine. Some clones are missing from TCRdb's copy, which holds only in-frame ones; the method was immunoSEQ multiplex PCR. This sample yields about 270,000 clones, of which 94% are seen a single time; approximately 0.52% belongs to the top ten. The source material was peripheral blood, sampled 28 days after the second AZD1222 dose. The source of this sequence is an adult who received the AZD1222 COVID-19 vaccine.

CDR3 sequence: CASSQDPHEGTEAFF. As DNA, the CDR3 is TGTGCCAGCAGCCAAGATCCCCACGAGGGAACTGAAGCTTTCTTT. This chain connects TRBV4-2 to TRBJ1-1; no clear D gene. V lost 0 bases to trimming and J lost 5 bases, with 13 bases between them. There are 15 residues in the CDR3. From germline, CDR1 is LGHNA and CDR2 YNFKEQ.